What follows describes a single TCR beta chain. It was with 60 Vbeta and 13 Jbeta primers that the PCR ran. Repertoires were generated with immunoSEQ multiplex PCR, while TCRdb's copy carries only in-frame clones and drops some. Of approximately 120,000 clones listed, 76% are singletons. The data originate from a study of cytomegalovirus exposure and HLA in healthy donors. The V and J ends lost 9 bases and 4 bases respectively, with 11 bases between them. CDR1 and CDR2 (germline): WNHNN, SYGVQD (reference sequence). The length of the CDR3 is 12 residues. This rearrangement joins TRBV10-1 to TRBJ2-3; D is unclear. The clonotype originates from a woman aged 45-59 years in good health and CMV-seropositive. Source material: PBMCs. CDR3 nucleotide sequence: TGCGCCAGTCCAATCGCGGCAGATACGCAGTATTTT. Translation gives CASPIAADTQYF.